This entry lists 16 T cell receptor beta chains sequenced from one sample in a study of T-cell reconstitution after alpha-beta-depleted transplantation in children. Preparation of the TCRbeta library used unique molecular identifiers. TCRdb itself ran the PCR reads through MiXCR, one entry per CDR3 protein. The sample has 330,000 or so distinct CDR3 sequences, over 9% seen once; the top ten hold around 7.5%. The material sequenced was PBMCs, taken before TCRalphabeta/CD19-depleted stem cell transplant. The receptors here all came from a boy in the first two years of life with acute myeloid leukemia, due to receive a stem cell transplant.

Ten or more counts support this clonotype. The V gene is TRBV5-1, the J gene TRBJ1-4, with 9 bases matching TRBD1. J gave up 10 bases and V 3 bases, and 7 bases lay outside the gene matches. The CDR3 is 14 residues long. CDR1 and CDR2 from the germline V gene are SGHRS and YFSETQ. The CDR3 loop reads CASSYGTGRGKLFF. CDR3 DNA sequence: TGCGCCAGCAGCTACGGGACAGGGCGAGGAAAACTGTTTTTT.

In regard to this clonotype: This may come from a read error, since a much larger clone is one base off. The rearrangement joins TRBV6-5 to TRBJ1-3, with 8 bases fitting TRBD1. Trimming took 4 bases from V and 1 from J; bases not matched to a gene: 9. This CDR3 spans 17 amino acids. The germline V gene encodes CDR1 MNHEY and CDR2 SVGAGI. This CDR3 is CASSFLSGQGSGNTIYF. CDR3 nucleotides: TGTGCCAGCAGTTTCCTGTCTGGACAGGGATCTGGAAACACCATATATTTT.

The chain combines TRBV7-2 with TRBJ1-1; D is uncertain. The CDR3 length is 16 residues. CDR1 is SGHTA and CDR2 is FQGNSA in the germline V gene. The germline V and J ends were trimmed by 1 base and 5 bases, with 17 bases remaining between them. The CDR3 protein is CASSLGAGVRGTEAFF. The CDR3 DNA sequence: TGTGCCAGCAGCTTAGGAGCGGGCGTAAGAGGGACTGAAGCTTTCTTT.

This clonotype has at least ten counts. The chain has TRBV25-1 and TRBJ2-7; 10 nucleotides agree with TRBD1. This CDR3 has 14 amino acids. V shed 8 bases, J shed 5 bases, and the junction held 9 bases outside the gene matches. Germline CDR1 is MGHDK and CDR2 is SYGVNS. For the CDR3, the DNA is TGTGCCAGCGCAAGACAGGGGGCGACCCACGAGCAGTACTTC. Amino acids: CASARQGATHEQYF.

This clonotype was found many times. The J gene is TRBJ1-1, the V gene TRBV10-3; the match to TRBD1 covers 11 bases. Germline V gene data show CDR1 as ENHRY and CDR2 as SYGVKD. The CDR3 runs 15 residues. The ends lost 7 bases at V and 5 bases at J; junction bases unmatched: 9. The CDR3 DNA follows: TGTGCCATCACCAGAGGGGGGACAGGGGGGACTGAAGCTTTCTTT. Translating it yields CAITRGGTGGTEAFF.

This clonotype was detected ten times or more. The chain combines TRBV5-1 with TRBJ2-1; D uncertain. Germline CDR1 is SGHRS and CDR2 is YFSETQ. There are 16 residues in the CDR3. The V end was cut by 0 bases, the J end by 0 bases, with 10 bases between. The CDR3 nucleotides are TGCGCCAGCAGCTTGGCTTGGGGTAGCTCCTACAATGAGCAGTTCTTC. Translating gives CASSLAWGSSYNEQFF.

This clonotype was picked up many times. The J gene is TRBJ2-5, the V gene TRBV4-3; no reliable D call. Trimming removed 1 base from V and 3 bases from J, with 12 bases in between. The CDR3 loop spans 15 amino acids. Germline CDR1 and CDR2: LGHNA and YSLEER. The DNA of the CDR3 is TGCGCCAGCAGCCAAGTCGTCAGGTCAGAAGAGACCCAGTACTTC. Its protein is CASSQVVRSEETQYF.

This clonotype appeared many times. This chain joins TRBV7-2 and TRBJ2-2, with D possibly being TRBD2 (6 bases). The length of the CDR3 is 16 residues. The V end lost 2 bases, the J end lost 2 bases, and 12 bases lay between the germline ends. The V gene's germline CDR1 is SGHTA and CDR2 FQGNSA. CDR3 loop: CASSLIGRGNTGELFF. The CDR3 nucleotides read TGTGCCAGCAGCTTAATCGGGCGGGGTAACACCGGGGAGCTGTTTTTT. The full variable domain, rest sourced from reference TRBV7-2 and TRBJ2-2, is GAGVSQSPSNKVTEKGKDVELRCDPISGHTALYWYRQSLGQGLEFLIYFQGNSAPDKSGLPSDRFSAERTGGSVSTLTIQRTQQEDSAVYLCASSLIGRGNTGELFFGEGSRLTVL.

This clonotype was recorded many times. As DNA, the CDR3 is TGCAGCGTTGAAGAGCGGACAGGGTCTATCTACGAGCAGTACTTC. It codes for CSVEERTGSIYEQYF. V gene TRBV29-1 combines with J gene TRBJ2-7; 8 bases agree with TRBD1. Germline V gives CDR1 SQVTM, CDR2 ANQGSEA. The CDR3 contains 15 residues. Germline trimming cut 0 bases from V and 3 bases from J; bases unmatched to any gene: 7.

This clonotype was counted at least ten times. The chain recombines TRBV9 with TRBJ2-2; 13 nucleotides line up with TRBD2. The germline gives CDR1 SGDLS, CDR2 YYNGEE. The CDR3 consists of 17 residues. V lost 4 bases, J lost 5 bases, and 8 bases stayed unmatched. The DNA of the CDR3 is TGTGCCAGCAGCCCAAGGACTAGCGGGAGACGGACCGGGGAGCTGTTTTTT. Its protein product is CASSPRTSGRRTGELFF.

Only a few counts were recorded for this clonotype. The V call is TRBV29-1, the J call TRBJ2-5; unclear D gene. The V end lost 4 bases, the J end lost 1 base, and 1 base lay between the germline ends. The CDR3 is 10 residues long. Germline V gives CDR1 SQVTM, CDR2 ANQGSEA. CDR3 protein: CSVAQETQYF. The DNA for the CDR3 is TGCAGCGTTGCCCAAGAGACCCAGTACTTC.

This clonotype was seen ten or more times. V usage is TRBV27 and J usage is TRBJ2-1; D gene ambiguous. CDR3 length: 13 amino acids. The germline V and J ends were trimmed by 3 bases and 4 bases, with 7 bases remaining between them. The germline V gene has CDR1 MNHEY and CDR2 SMNVEV (reference sequence). The CDR3 here is CASSFGSYNEQFF. Written as DNA, the CDR3 is TGTGCCAGCAGTTTTGGTTCGTACAATGAGCAGTTCTTC.

The table lists this clonotype with many counts. The chain uses TRBV7-2 and TRBJ2-3; D is unresolved. Deletions cut 0 bases from V and 4 bases from J, with 8 bases between. The CDR3 extends over 14 amino acids. Germline lookup yields CDR1 SGHTA and CDR2 FQGNSA. The CDR3 region is CASSLAGRADTQYF. The CDR3, as DNA: TGTGCCAGCAGCTTAGCGGGTCGGGCAGATACGCAGTATTTT.

The sample holds many counts of this clonotype. The rearrangement joins TRBV29-1 to TRBJ2-3, with D perhaps TRBD2 (6 bases). Trimming removed 3 bases from V and 4 bases from J, with 17 bases in between. The CDR3 contains 15 residues. Germline lookup yields CDR1 SQVTM and CDR2 ANQGSEA. The CDR3, as DNA: TGCAGCGTTGACCCCGCCGGAGGGAACGCAGATACGCAGTATTTT. Its translation: CSVDPAGGNADTQYF.

This clonotype has a count of ten or more. Germline and junction disagree at one end, which may indicate a read error. The chain couples TRBV29-1 to TRBJ1-1; D call uncertain. The CDR3 is made up of 13 amino acids. Germline V CDR1 and CDR2: SQVTM, ANQGSEA. The CDR3 here is CSVGGLGWTEAFF. CDR3 nucleotides: TGCAGCGTCGGTGGCCTGGGGTGGACTGAAGCCTTCTTT.

This clonotype has at least ten counts. V is TRBV20-1 and J is TRBJ2-5; 13 bases line up with TRBD2. Germline V gene lookup returns CDR1 DFQATT and CDR2 SNEGSKA (reference sequence). CDR3 size: 15 residues. The CDR3: CTGLAGRGGQETQYF. Written as DNA, the CDR3 is TGCACGGGACTAGCGGGAAGAGGAGGCCAAGAGACCCAGTACTTC.